These T cell receptor beta chains were read from a single sample in a study of PD-1 blockade in mismatch repair-deficient tumors. The method was immunoSEQ multiplex PCR; TCRdb's version includes in-frame clones alone and lacks a portion of them. Here the sample spans about 120,000 clones, approximately 91% being singletons. The material was peripheral blood, obtained about 17 months after starting pembrolizumab. The receptors were sampled from an adult with mismatch repair-deficient cancer. CDR3s include the opening cysteine and the closing phenylalanine or tryptophan. A D gene is named only where the DNA matches it firmly. Expanded clones are given a class, and other clones once, few, many or no size at all.

.	14	.	TRBV6-5	TRBJ2-5	CASRDRTQQETQYF	TGTGCCAGCAGAGATCGGACACAGCAAGAGACCCAGTACTTC
.	15	.	TRBV7-9	TRBJ2-1	CATFSRTGSYNEQFF	TGTGCCACCTTCTCCAGGACCGGCTCCTACAATGAGCAGTTCTTC
TRBD2	16	.	TRBV7-3	TRBJ2-1	CASSSDSGSPYNEQFF	TGTGCCAGCAGCTCAGATAGCGGGTCCCCCTACAATGAGCAGTTCTTC
.	15	.	TRBV5-1	TRBJ1-1	CASSPLGLSNTEAFF	TGCGCCAGCAGCCCATTGGGCCTTTCGAACACTGAAGCTTTCTTT
.	14	.	TRBV5-6	TRBJ2-5	CASSATGLRETQYF	TGTGCCAGCAGCGCCACAGGGTTGAGAGAGACCCAGTACTTC
.	13	.	TRBV11-2	TRBJ2-1	CASSLVLAPEQFF	TGTGCCAGCAGCTTAGTCCTAGCGCCTGAGCAGTTCTTC
.	15	.	TRBV15	TRBJ1-3	CATSRDQFGGNTIYF	TGTGCCACCAGCAGAGATCAATTCGGGGGAAACACCATATATTTT
.	13	few	TRBV7-9	TRBJ1-5	CASSSTRDQPQHF	TGTGCCAGCAGCTCGACCAGGGATCAGCCCCAGCATTTT
.	13	.	TRBV19	TRBJ1-1	CASREVQAAEAFF	TGTGCCAGTAGGGAGGTACAGGCCGCTGAAGCTTTCTTT
.	14	.	TRBV19	TRBJ2-7	CASSGIPDSYEQYF	TGTGCCAGTAGCGGAATCCCGGACAGTTACGAGCAGTACTTC
TRBD1	12	.	TRBV7-6	TRBJ2-7	CASSPTGGEQYF	TGTGCCAGCAGCCCTACAGGGGGCGAGCAGTACTTC
.	14	.	TRBV7-2	TRBJ2-2	CASSLLGNTGELFF	TGTGCCAGCAGCTTGTTAGGAAACACCGGGGAGCTGTTTTTT
.	13	.	TRBV19	TRBJ2-7	CASSKGRAYEQYF	TGTGCCAGTAGTAAGGGGCGCGCCTACGAGCAGTACTTC
.	13	.	TRBV4-1	TRBJ1-1	CASSQERNTEAFF	TGCGCCAGCAGCCAGGAGAGAAACACTGAAGCTTTCTTT
TRBD2	17	.	TRBV4-3	TRBJ2-1	CASSQEWAGLVHNEQFF	TGCGCCAGCAGCCAAGAGTGGGCAGGACTAGTGCACAATGAGCAGTTCTTC
TRBD1	14	.	TRBV5-6	TRBJ2-7	CASSLGTGVYEQYF	TGTGCCAGCAGCTTGGGGACAGGTGTCTACGAGCAGTACTTC
TRBD2	12	.	TRBV29-1	TRBJ2-1	CSVIRAGGEQFF	TGCAGCGTGATTCGGGCGGGGGGTGAGCAGTTCTTC
.	15	.	TRBV9	TRBJ2-1	CASSHQTGKGDEQFF	TGTGCCAGCAGCCACCAGACTGGGAAGGGAGATGAGCAGTTCTTC
TRBD2	18	.	TRBV15	TRBJ2-2	CATSSLGLAVFSTGELFF	TGTGCCACCAGCAGCCTCGGACTAGCGGTATTTAGCACCGGGGAGCTGTTTTTT
TRBD2	15	.	TRBV30	TRBJ2-1	CAWSLTSGRAGEQFF	TGTGCCTGGAGCCTAACTAGCGGGAGGGCGGGTGAGCAGTTCTTC
.	13	.	TRBV29-1	TRBJ1-2	CSVEWGMENGYTF	TGCAGCGTTGAATGGGGAATGGAGAATGGCTACACCTTC
.	13	.	TRBV18	TRBJ2-5	CASSGLNQETQYF	TGTGCCAGCTCCGGACTGAACCAAGAGACCCAGTACTTC
.	15	.	TRBV11-2	TRBJ2-5	CASNQRGLPTGTQYF	TGTGCCAGCAACCAAAGAGGACTCCCCACAGGGACCCAGTACTTC
TRBD1	15	.	TRBV9	TRBJ1-3	CASSASGTAGNTIYF	TGTGCCAGCAGCGCGTCAGGGACAGCTGGAAACACCATATATTTT
TRBD2	18	.	TRBV28	TRBJ2-3	CASSAIPGSSGNTDTQYF	TGTGCCAGCAGTGCTATTCCAGGGAGTAGCGGGAACACAGATACGCAGTATTTT
.	13	.	TRBV6-1	TRBJ2-7	CASSEWGSYEQYF	TGTGCCAGCAGTGAATGGGGTTCCTACGAGCAGTACTTC
.	13	.	TRBV27	TRBJ1-4	CASSFAGGEKLFF	TGTGCCAGCAGTTTTGCCGGGGGAGAAAAACTGTTTTTT
.	13	.	TRBV11-2	TRBJ2-7	CASRKDSFYEQYF	TGTGCCAGCAGAAAGGACAGTTTCTACGAGCAGTACTTC
.	16	.	TRBV5-4	TRBJ2-1	CASSLVDRNINNEQFF	TGTGCCAGCAGCTTGGTCGACAGGAATATCAACAATGAGCAGTTCTTC
TRBD1	15	once	TRBV5-4	TRBJ2-7	CASSPGQGTSYEQYF	TGTGCCAGCAGCCCCGGACAGGGGACCTCCTACGAGCAGTACTTC